Here is one T cell receptor (beta chain) with its context. Its antigen remains unidentified. Germline V gene lookup returns CDR1 LGHNA and CDR2 YNFKEQ. Trimming removed 1 base at V and 8 bases at J, with 20 bases between. This CDR3 comprises 17 residues. This record belongs to a study of T-cell memory formation after mild COVID-19. General study points: Several responding clones turned up in pre-infection memory, indicating that cross-reactive memory may have taken part. SARS-CoV-2 specificity was not confirmed for second-wave clones peaking on day 37. Later expanders leaned CD4+, whereas day 15 to 85 contracting clones were balanced CD4/CD8.

TCRdb ran MiXCR on the 5' RACE reads and lists one entry per CDR3 protein. The table shows nearly 200,000 distinct CDR3 sequences, with approximately 20% occurring only once. The sequence was collected from an adult woman who had mild COVID-19 (a few samples of this study predate the infection). Cell type and time point are not known. The J gene is TRBJ1-4, the V gene TRBV4-2; D is undetermined. Material: PBMCs or a T cell subset sorted from them (not recorded which). The CDR3 region is CASSQVLMGSLGEKLFF. DNA for the CDR3: TGTGCCAGCAGCCAAGTCCTCATGGGTTCCCTAGGGGAAAAACTGTTTTTT.